This record looks at one TCR beta chain sequence and its context. The data stem from a study of blood T cell repertoires in COVID-19. On the study more broadly: PBMCs, B-cell-depleted T cells, or T cells provided the cDNA or gDNA that made up the material.

V was pared by 1 base and J by 8 bases, with 13 bases of the junction left unmatched. The germline V gene encodes CDR1 SEHNR and CDR2 FQNEAQ (reference sequence). The CDR3 is made up of 17 amino acids. As processed by the authors: For nucleated cells, counts were estimated from reference gene primer amplification. The repertoire was sequenced with immunoSEQ multiplex PCR; TCRdb's copy has only in-frame clones and lacks some. Clone size and V and J calls were adopted from that table, with D and trimming inferred from the DNA. The sample contains roughly 99,000 clones, 85% to 95% of which appear only once.

The source material was peripheral blood. This chain links TRBV7-9 with TRBJ1-4; 7 nucleotides agree with TRBD1. This receptor was taken from a woman aged 30 to 39 with acute or convalescent COVID-19. CDR3 nucleotide sequence: TGTGCCAGCAGCTTAGGAGGGGGGACAGCCGGGTTGGAAAAACTGTTTTTT. Amino acid sequence: CASSLGGGTAGLEKLFF.